What follows is one TCR beta chain and its context. This entry is derived from a study of T cells after yellow fever vaccination. The CDR3 loop spans 14 amino acids. J was trimmed by 5 bases and V by 4 bases; bases with no gene match: 6. Germline CDR1 reads SGHTA; CDR2 reads FQGTGA. TCRdb redid the calling of the 5' RACE reads with MiXCR, one entry per CDR3 protein. The data show 110,000 to 150,000 distinct CDR3 sequences, 6.6% seen once. The chain is built from TRBV7-3 and TRBJ2-5, with 8 bases lining up with TRBD1. This sequence was found in a man aged 25-45 years who received the YFV17D yellow fever vaccine. The material sequenced was CD4+ T cells sorted from PBMCs, taken 10 days after the yellow fever booster vaccination. CDR3 bases: TGTGCCAGCAGCTCGCAGGGGGCGAAGGAGACCCAGTACTTC. Translation gives CASSSQGAKETQYF. The full variable domain, with the rest looked up from reference TRBV7-3 and TRBJ2-5, is GAGVSQTPSNKVTEKGKYVELRCDPISGHTALYWYRQSLGQGPEFLIYFQGTGAADDSGLPNDRFFAVRPEGSVSTLKIQRTERGDSAVYLCASSSQGAKETQYFGPGTRLLVL.